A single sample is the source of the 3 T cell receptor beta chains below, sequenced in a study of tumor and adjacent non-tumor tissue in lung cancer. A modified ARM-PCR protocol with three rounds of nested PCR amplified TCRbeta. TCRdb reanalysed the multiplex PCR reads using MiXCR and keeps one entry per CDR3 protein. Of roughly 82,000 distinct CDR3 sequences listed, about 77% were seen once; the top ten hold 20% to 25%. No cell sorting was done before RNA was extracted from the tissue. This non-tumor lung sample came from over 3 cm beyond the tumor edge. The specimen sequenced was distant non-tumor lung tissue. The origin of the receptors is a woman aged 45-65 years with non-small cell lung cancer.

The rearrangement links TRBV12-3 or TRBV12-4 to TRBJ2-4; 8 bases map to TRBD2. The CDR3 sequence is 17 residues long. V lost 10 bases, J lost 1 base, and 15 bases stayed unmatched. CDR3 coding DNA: TGTGCCAACAGCCCATACGGGGGGGTGATTGCCAAAAACATTCAGTACTTC. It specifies CANSPYGGVIAKNIQYF.

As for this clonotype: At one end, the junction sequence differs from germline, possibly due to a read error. Here the CDR3 reads CAWSVQDWRLAFSRDTQYF. CDR3 nucleotides: TGTGCCTGGAGCGTACAGGACTGGAGATTAGCCTTTAGCAGAGATACGCAGTATTTT. V usage is TRBV30 and J usage is TRBJ2-3, with D perhaps matching TRBD1 or TRBD2 (5 bases each). The CDR3 length is 19 residues. The V gene's germline CDR1 is GTSNPN and CDR2 SVGIG (reference sequence).

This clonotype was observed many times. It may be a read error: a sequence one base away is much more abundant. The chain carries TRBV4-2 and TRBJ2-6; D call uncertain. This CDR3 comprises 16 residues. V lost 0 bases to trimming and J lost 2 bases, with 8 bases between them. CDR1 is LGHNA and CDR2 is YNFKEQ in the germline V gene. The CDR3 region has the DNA TGTGCCAGCAGCCAAGATACAAACCCTGGGGCCAACGTCCTGACTTTC. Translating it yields CASSQDTNPGANVLTF.